A single sample is the source of the 10 T cell receptor beta chains below, sequenced in a study of cytomegalovirus exposure and HLA in healthy donors. PCR involved 60 Vbeta and 13 Jbeta primers. Produced via immunoSEQ multiplex PCR; TCRdb's table is partial and in-frame only. The table has over 200,000 clones, approximately 82% seen once. Input material: PBMCs. Receptors were obtained from a woman between 40 and 50 years old in good health and CMV-seronegative.

The chain couples TRBV4-3 to TRBJ2-7; D uncertain. V was shortened by 0 bases and J by 0 bases, with 9 bases between the two germline ends. This CDR3 has 15 amino acids. Germline lookup yields CDR1 LGHNA and CDR2 YSLEER. For the CDR3, the DNA is TGCGCCAGCAGCCAAGATGTGGCAAGCTCCTACGAGCAGTACTTC. Its protein product is CASSQDVASSYEQYF.

CDR3 in DNA: TGTGCCAGCAGTTTTTCGGGTCGGCAGCGGCCCCAGCATTTT. Residues: CASSFSGRQRPQHF. The chain uses TRBV27 and TRBJ1-5; no clear D gene. CDR1 MNHEY and CDR2 SMNVEV come from the germline V gene (reference sequence). This CDR3 has 14 residues. Trimming removed 3 bases from V and 9 bases from J, with 15 bases in between.

This chain uses TRBV6-1 with TRBJ2-1; D might be TRBD1 (6 bases). There are 14 residues in the CDR3. Trimming stripped 5 bases from V and 5 bases from J, with 13 bases between. The germline CDR1 and CDR2 sequences are MNHNS and SASEGT. This CDR3 reads CASSTRQANNEQFF. In DNA, the CDR3 is TGTGCCAGCAGTACGAGACAGGCTAACAATGAGCAGTTCTTC.

This clone was recorded a few times. The chain's CDR3 is CASSTTGRGSYEQYF. The CDR3, as DNA: TGTGCCAGCAGCACCACAGGGAGGGGGTCCTACGAGCAGTACTTC. The rearrangement links TRBV5-6 to TRBJ2-7, with a possible D match to TRBD2 (7 bases). V was cut by 4 bases and J by 1 base, with 15 bases left in between. CDR3 length: 15 amino acids. Germline lookup yields CDR1 SGHDT and CDR2 YYEEEE.

This rearrangement joins TRBV7-9 to TRBJ2-3; perhaps TRBD2 as D (6 bases). Trimming took off 1 base at V and 3 bases at J, with 14 bases between the two ends. The germline gives CDR1 SEHNR, CDR2 FQNEAQ (reference sequence). This CDR3 has 16 amino acids. In DNA form, the CDR3 reads TGTGCCAGCAGCTTAGGTGGTAGCGGAACAACAGATACGCAGTATTTT. Translating it yields CASSLGGSGTTDTQYF. The full variable domain, in which reference TRBV7-9 and TRBJ2-3 provide the parts outside the CDR3, is DTGVSQNPRHKITKRGQNVTFRCDPISEHNRLYWYRQTLGQGPEFLTYFQNEAQLEKSRLLSDRFSAERPKGSFSTLEIQRTEQGDSAMYLCASSLGGSGTTDTQYFGPGTRLTVL.

This chain connects TRBV7-3 to TRBJ2-1; 9 bases fit TRBD2. The trim removed 3 bases at V and 7 bases at J, leaving 4 bases unmatched. The CDR3 sequence is 14 residues long. Germline V gene data show CDR1 as SGHTA and CDR2 as FQGTGA. The CDR3 spells CASSLGLAWNEQFF. CDR3 nucleotides: TGTGCCAGCAGCTTGGGACTAGCTTGGAATGAGCAGTTCTTC.

This clone is a singleton in its sample. V is TRBV5-4 and J is TRBJ1-1, with D perhaps matching TRBD1 (5 bases). The length of the CDR3 is 16 residues. V was pared by 0 bases and J by 6 bases, with 18 bases between. The germline V gene encodes CDR1 SGHNT and CDR2 YYREEE (reference sequence). For the CDR3, the DNA is TGTGCCAGCAGCTTGGGTCTGGAAGGGGCAGGGTCTGAAGCTTTCTTT. Translation: CASSLGLEGAGSEAFF.

This sequence joins TRBV7-2 and TRBJ2-5; a weak D match, TRBD2 (5 bases). V was cut by 4 bases and J by 5 bases, with 17 bases left in between. This CDR3 region has 15 residues. CDR1 and CDR2 from the germline V gene are SGHTA and FQGNSA. Here the CDR3 reads CASSSRTGKRETQYF. The CDR3 DNA sequence: TGTGCCAGCAGCTCCAGGACGGGGAAACGGGAGACCCAGTACTTC.

The rearrangement uses TRBV5-1 and TRBJ1-3, with D uncertain. Germline lookup yields CDR1 SGHRS and CDR2 YFSETQ. The CDR3 length is 15 residues. Trimming left V 0 bases short and J 1 base short, with 8 bases between. Here the CDR3 DNA reads TGCGCCAGCAGCTTGGGCTCGGGGTCTGGAAACACCATATATTTT. Its translation: CASSLGSGSGNTIYF.

This chain links TRBV7-3 with TRBJ1-1; a weak D match, TRBD1 (5 bases). This CDR3 spans 15 amino acids. Deletions cut 5 bases from V and 4 bases from J, with 17 bases between. Per the germline V gene, CDR1 is SGHTA and CDR2 is FQGTGA. CDR3 bases: TGTGCCAGCAGCGAAAAGGGGCCCGGGAGCACTGAAGCTTTCTTT. Amino acid sequence: CASSEKGPGSTEAFF.